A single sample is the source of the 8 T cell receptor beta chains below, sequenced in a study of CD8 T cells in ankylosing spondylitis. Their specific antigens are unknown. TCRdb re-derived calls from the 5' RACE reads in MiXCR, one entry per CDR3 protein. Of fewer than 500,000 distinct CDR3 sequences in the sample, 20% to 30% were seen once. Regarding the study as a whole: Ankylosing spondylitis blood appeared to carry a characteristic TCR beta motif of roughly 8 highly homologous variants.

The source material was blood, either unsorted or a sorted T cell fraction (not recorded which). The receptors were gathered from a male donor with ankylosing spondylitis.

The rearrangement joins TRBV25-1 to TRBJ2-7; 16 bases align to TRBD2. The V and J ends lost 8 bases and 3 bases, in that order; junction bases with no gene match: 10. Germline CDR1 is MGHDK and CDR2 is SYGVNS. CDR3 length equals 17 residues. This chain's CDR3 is CASAYGTSGRGCYEQYF. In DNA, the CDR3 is TGTGCCAGCGCGTACGGGACTAGCGGGAGGGGTTGCTACGAGCAGTACTTC.

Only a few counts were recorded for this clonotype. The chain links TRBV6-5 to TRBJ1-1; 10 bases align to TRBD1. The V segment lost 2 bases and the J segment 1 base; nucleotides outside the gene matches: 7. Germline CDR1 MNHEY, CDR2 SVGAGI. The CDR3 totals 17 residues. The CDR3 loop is CASSYRPGTGENTEAFF. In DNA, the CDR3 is TGTGCCAGCAGTTACCGTCCCGGGACAGGGGAGAACACTGAAGCTTTCTTT.

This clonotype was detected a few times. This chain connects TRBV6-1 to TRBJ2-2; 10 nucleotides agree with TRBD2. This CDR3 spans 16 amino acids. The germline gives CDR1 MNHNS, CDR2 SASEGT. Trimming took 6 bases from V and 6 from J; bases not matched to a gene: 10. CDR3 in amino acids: CASRTSGKVVSGELFF. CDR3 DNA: TGTGCCAGCAGAACTAGCGGGAAAGTCGTGTCCGGGGAGCTGTTTTTT.

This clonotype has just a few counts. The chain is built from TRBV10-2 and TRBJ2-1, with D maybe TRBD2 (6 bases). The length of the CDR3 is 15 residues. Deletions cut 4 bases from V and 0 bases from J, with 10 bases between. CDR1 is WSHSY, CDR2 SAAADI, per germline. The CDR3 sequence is CASSVKRASYNEQFF. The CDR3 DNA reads TGCGCCAGCAGTGTCAAGCGGGCCTCCTACAATGAGCAGTTCTTC.

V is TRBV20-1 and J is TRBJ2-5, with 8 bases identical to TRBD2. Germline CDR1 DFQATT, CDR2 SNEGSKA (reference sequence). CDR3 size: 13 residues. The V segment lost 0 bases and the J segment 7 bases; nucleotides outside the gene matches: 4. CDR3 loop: CSARDSGGWTQYF. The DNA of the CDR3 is TGCAGTGCTAGAGATTCGGGGGGGTGGACCCAGTACTTC.

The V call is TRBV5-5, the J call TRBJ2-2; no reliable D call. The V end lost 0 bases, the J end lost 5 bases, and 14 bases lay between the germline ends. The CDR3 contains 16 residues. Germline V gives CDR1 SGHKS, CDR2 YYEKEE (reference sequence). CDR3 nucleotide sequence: TGTGCCAGCAGCTTGGGTGCAGTATCACAGACCGGGGAGCTGTTTTTT. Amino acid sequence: CASSLGAVSQTGELFF.

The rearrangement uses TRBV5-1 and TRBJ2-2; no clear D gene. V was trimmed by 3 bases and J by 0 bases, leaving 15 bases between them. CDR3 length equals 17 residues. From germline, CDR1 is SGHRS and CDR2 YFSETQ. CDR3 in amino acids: CASSSHLLNSNTGELFF. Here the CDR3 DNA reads TGCGCCAGCAGCTCACACCTGTTGAACTCGAACACCGGGGAGCTGTTTTTT.

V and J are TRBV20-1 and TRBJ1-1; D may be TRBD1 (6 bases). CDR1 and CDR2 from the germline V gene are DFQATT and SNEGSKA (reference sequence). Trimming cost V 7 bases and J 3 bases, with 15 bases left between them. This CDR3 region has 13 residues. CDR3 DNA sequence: TGCAGTGTTGCCAGGGGTCAAGACACTGAAGCTTTCTTT. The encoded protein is CSVARGQDTEAFF.